A single sample gave rise to the 23 T cell receptor beta chains below, sequenced in a study. TCRdb itself ran the 5' RACE reads through MiXCR, one entry per CDR3 protein. The sample lists approximately 37,000 distinct CDR3 sequences, about 19% occurring once. The sample consisted of naive CD4+ T cells sorted from a lymph node. As to subset: naive CD4+ T cells, CD4+CD45RA+CD25-. All receptors derive from a female donor with breast cancer.

Concerning this clonotype itself: This could be a read error, since a much larger clone is one nucleotide away. Since the CDR3 does not end with the conserved phenylalanine or tryptophan, this likely comes from a read error. The genes are TRBV12-3 or TRBV12-4 and TRBJ1-5; D possibly corresponds to TRBD1 (5 bases). The CDR3 contains 13 residues. The V gene lost 3 bases and the J gene lost 7 bases, with 10 bases spanning the gap. This chain's CDR3 is CASSFGGRQPQHL. The CDR3 DNA follows: TGTGCCAGCAGTTTCGGGGGGAGGCAGCCCCAGCATCTT.

As regards this clonotype: The junction differs from germline at one of its ends, possibly a read error. This chain links TRBV10-3 with TRBJ2-7, with 9 bases that match TRBD2. CDR1 and CDR2 (germline): ENHRY, SYGVKD. This CDR3 contains 16 residues. Here the CDR3 reads CTISSPGSGGSYEQYF. In nucleotides, the CDR3 is TGTACCATCAGCTCCCCGGGAAGCGGGGGGTCCTACGAGCAGTACTTC.

This clonotype was detected only a few times. The genes are TRBV20-1 and TRBJ2-7; 9 nucleotides agree with TRBD1. The length of the CDR3 is 15 residues. V lost 6 bases and J lost 6; bases outside the gene matches: 15. CDR1 is DFQATT and CDR2 is SNEGSKA in the germline V gene (reference sequence). CDR3 bases: TGCAGTGCCGGTGGGCCAAGGACAGGGGCGGGCGAGCAGTACTTC. Protein product: CSAGGPRTGAGEQYF.

The chain couples TRBV20-1 to TRBJ2-7; 8 bases align to TRBD2. V dropped 6 bases and J dropped 7; count of bases not matched to a gene: 14. CDR1 and CDR2 (germline): DFQATT, SNEGSKA (reference sequence). The CDR3 extends over 14 amino acids. CDR3 bases: TGCAGTGCGGAGCCCAGCGGGAGTTGGAGGGAGCAGTACTTC. Protein product: CSAEPSGSWREQYF.

V is TRBV25-1 and J is TRBJ1-4; perhaps TRBD1 as D (5 bases). V was pared by 3 bases and J by 7 bases, with 15 bases between. Per the germline V gene, CDR1 is MGHDK and CDR2 is SYGVNS. This CDR3 is built from 15 residues. The CDR3 reads CASSEGYGQSEKLFF. CDR3 nucleotide sequence: TGTGCCAGCAGTGAGGGTTACGGACAATCTGAAAAACTGTTTTTT.

The chain has TRBV7-8 and TRBJ2-1; the D gene could be TRBD1 or TRBD2 (7 bases each). V shed 5 bases and J shed 2 bases, with 28 bases lying between them. Germline V gene data show CDR1 as SGHVS and CDR2 as FQNEAQ. The CDR3 totals 20 residues. The CDR3 DNA is TGTGCCAGCAGCGAGAGACAGGGCTCAGCACTAGCGCTGACCTACAATGAGCAGTTCTTC. As protein: CASSERQGSALALTYNEQFF.

As to this clonotype: The junction differs from germline at one of its ends, possibly a read error. The chain recombines TRBV5-6 with TRBJ1-1, with D hard to call. Germline V CDR1 and CDR2: SGHDT, YYEEEE. CDR3 length: 15 residues. In nucleotides, the CDR3 is TGTGCCAGCAGCAGGCTGGACTCGAGTCACACTAAAGCTTTCTTT. Translated: CASSRLDSSHTKAFF.

In its sample, this clonotype was seen many times. V gene TRBV12-3 or TRBV12-4 combines with J gene TRBJ2-7; D not certain. There are 12 residues in the CDR3. Trimming removed 6 bases from V and 5 bases from J, with 11 bases in between. CDR3 in amino acids: CASSRRTDEQYF. In nucleotides, the CDR3 is TGTGCCAGCAGCAGACGGACCGACGAGCAGTACTTC.

Points on this clonotype: Given a much more abundant clone one base away, this may be a read error. The rearrangement links TRBV20-1 to TRBJ1-6; D is undetermined. Per germline, CDR1 DFQATT and CDR2 SNEGSKA (reference sequence). Between the trimmed V and J ends, which lost 7 bases and 11 bases, there was a span of 6 bases. The CDR3 runs 9 residues. CDR3 region: CSVVPPLHF. The DNA for the CDR3 is TGCAGTGTCGTTCCACCCCTCCACTTT.

As concerns this clonotype: A much bigger clone sits one base away, suggesting this may be a read error. The CDR3 end shows no conserved phenylalanine or tryptophan, and so a read error is likely. The V and J genes are TRBV24-1 and TRBJ1-1; a possible D gene is TRBD1 (5 bases). The CDR3 totals 14 residues. Germline-derived CDR1 and CDR2 are KGHDR and SFDVKD. V lost 5 bases to trimming and J lost 11 bases, with 20 bases between them. The CDR3 protein is CATSAPGLPQRAFS. CDR3 in DNA: TGTGCCACCAGTGCACCGGGACTCCCCCAGAGGGCTTTCTCT.

The chain uses TRBV20-1 and TRBJ2-4; D may be TRBD1 (6 bases). The V gene's germline CDR1 is DFQATT and CDR2 SNEGSKA (reference sequence). The CDR3 sequence is 15 residues long. Trimming took 4 bases from V and 0 from J, leaving 13 bases between them. DNA of the CDR3: TGCAGTGCTATACAGGGACGAATAGCCAAAAACATTCAGTACTTC. Amino acid sequence: CSAIQGRIAKNIQYF.

There are a few counts of this clonotype. The rearrangement joins TRBV6-5 to TRBJ2-1, with TRBD2 matching over 11 bases. Germline assignment: CDR1 MNHEY and CDR2 SVGAGI. This CDR3 is built from 20 residues. V dropped 5 bases and J dropped 0; count of bases not matched to a gene: 15. Written as DNA, the CDR3 is TGTGCCAGCAGTAGGCGCGGTCTAGCGGGAGGATACCTCTCCTACAATGAGCAGTTCTTC. Its translation: CASSRRGLAGGYLSYNEQFF.

V and J are TRBV20-1 and TRBJ2-5, with D possibly being TRBD2 (6 bases). This CDR3 is 20 amino acids long. Germline V gene sequence: CDR1 DFQATT, CDR2 SNEGSKA (reference sequence). The V gene lost 0 bases and the J gene lost 3 bases, with 29 bases spanning the gap. CDR3 nucleotides: TGCAGTGCTAGAGATCCCGAGGAGGGGCGCAAGTGGTTTACCGAAGAGACCCAGTACTTC. Translation gives CSARDPEEGRKWFTEETQYF.

The genes are TRBV20-1 and TRBJ2-7, with D hard to call. From germline, CDR1 is DFQATT and CDR2 SNEGSKA (reference sequence). CDR3 length equals 13 residues. Trimming left V 5 bases short and J 2 bases short, with 13 bases between. The CDR3 region is CSAFASPTYEQYF. CDR3 DNA: TGCAGTGCTTTTGCCTCACCTACCTACGAGCAGTACTTC.

About this clonotype: A read error may be the cause here, since a much bigger clone is one base away. The genes are TRBV4-2 and TRBJ2-7; the match to TRBD2 covers 7 bases. The CDR3 loop spans 15 amino acids. Germline V gene data show CDR1 as LGHNA and CDR2 as YNFKEQ. CDR3 sequence: CASRRGGDSSYKQYF. CDR3 sequence (DNA): TGTGCCAGCAGGCGCGGGGGAGATAGCTCCTACAAGCAGTACTTC.

Ten or more counts support this clonotype. The V and J genes are TRBV7-2 and TRBJ1-2; 8 bases fit TRBD1. V was clipped by 4 bases and J by 4 bases; unmatched bases: 5. Germline CDR1 SGHTA, CDR2 FQGNSA. The CDR3 spans 14 residues. The CDR3, as DNA: TGTGCCAGCAGCTCCCAGGGGGCAATCTATGGCTACACCTTC. As protein: CASSSQGAIYGYTF.

The chain couples TRBV7-2 to TRBJ2-5; 7 bases are a match to TRBD2. The V and J ends lost 2 bases and 4 bases, in that order; junction bases with no gene match: 4. The CDR3 totals 14 residues. Germline loops: CDR1 SGHTA, CDR2 FQGNSA. The CDR3 coding sequence is TGTGCCAGCAGCTTACTTCCGGGAGGAGAGACCCAGTACTTC. Its translation is CASSLLPGGETQYF.

The chain has TRBV6-6 and TRBJ2-3; maybe TRBD1 (5 bases). Trimming took off 6 bases at V and 8 bases at J, with 12 bases between the two ends. The CDR3 consists of 12 residues. Germline V lookup: CDR1 MNHNY, CDR2 SVGAGI (reference sequence). In DNA, the CDR3 is TGTGCCAGCAGCAGGGATGGTGCTACGCAGTATTTT. It encodes CASSRDGATQYF.

This clonotype was found a few times. The gene calls are TRBV12-3 or TRBV12-4 and TRBJ2-7; no reliable D call. V lost 2 bases to trimming and J lost 5 bases, with 13 bases between them. This CDR3 region has 14 residues. CDR3 amino acids: CASSLSQNDNEQYF. The CDR3 DNA follows: TGTGCCAGCAGTTTAAGCCAAAACGACAACGAGCAGTACTTC.

This clonotype was seen only once. The chain is built from TRBV20-1 and TRBJ2-2; 8 bases are a match to TRBD2. The CDR3 contains 14 residues. The V and J ends lost 2 bases and 6 bases, in that order; junction bases with no gene match: 5. Germline V gives CDR1 DFQATT, CDR2 SNEGSKA (reference sequence). For the CDR3, the DNA is TGCAGTGCTAGACCGGGACTAGTTCCCGGGGAGCTGTTTTTT. Translation gives CSARPGLVPGELFF.

This clonotype was detected ten times or more. The chain recombines TRBV7-9 with TRBJ2-7; 10 bases fit TRBD1. CDR1 is SEHNR, CDR2 FQNEAQ, per germline (reference sequence). The J segment lost 3 bases and the V segment lost 2 bases, leaving 10 bases of the junction unmatched. The CDR3 spans 17 residues. CDR3 nucleotides: TGTGCCAGCAGCTTATTTGCACTGGGGGACAGGGGCTACGAGCAGTACTTC. Translation: CASSLFALGDRGYEQYF.

The table lists this clonotype with many counts. The rearrangement uses TRBV20-1 and TRBJ1-3; a possible D gene is TRBD1 (6 bases). Trimming removed 6 bases at V and 0 bases at J, with 15 bases between. CDR1 is DFQATT and CDR2 is SNEGSKA in the germline V gene (reference sequence). The CDR3 covers 15 residues. The CDR3 loop is CSARDRRASGNTIYF. In nucleotides, the CDR3 is TGCAGTGCACGAGACAGGCGCGCCTCTGGAAACACCATATATTTT.

In this sample, this clonotype turned up once. A clone one base away is much larger, so this may be a read error. This rearrangement joins TRBV6-5 to TRBJ1-4, with D perhaps matching TRBD1 (5 bases). CDR3 length equals 17 residues. In germline, CDR1 is MNHEY, CDR2 SVGAGI. The CDR3 loop is CASSYGERGATNEKLVF. In DNA form, the CDR3 reads TGTGCCAGCAGTTACGGGGAGAGGGGAGCAACTAATGAAAAACTGGTTTTT.